Shown below are 16 T cell receptor beta chains from a single sample sequenced in a study of human T cells and chemical hapten exposure. Using its own MiXCR run on the RACE reads, TCRdb lists one record per CDR3 protein. Seen here are 150,000 to 200,000 distinct CDR3 sequences, more than 12% observed once, and the top ten hold around 1.7%. Stated time point: patch test 1, 2 weeks after DPC sensitization. Treatment denoted: therapeutic diphenylcyclopropenone sensitization with weekly scalp DPC. The source material was whole blood, sampled in connection with sensitization to the hapten diphenylcyclopropenone (DPC). The receptor set was obtained from a woman aged 25 to 39 with alopecia areata. Some clones in this sample may be carry-over from other donors' samples.

This clonotype has only a few counts. V usage is TRBV2 and J usage is TRBJ2-2; TRBD1 aligns across 9 bases. Trimming at V came to 6 bases and at J to 3 bases, leaving 5 bases not matched to a gene. Germline loops: CDR1 SNHLY, CDR2 FYNNEI. The CDR3 is 15 amino acids. The CDR3 loop is CASRVTGGDTGELFF. The CDR3, as DNA: TGTGCCAGCAGGGTGACAGGGGGGGACACCGGGGAGCTGTTTTTT.

The gene calls are TRBV2 and TRBJ2-1, with 7 positions matching TRBD2. The CDR3 has 16 amino acids. Trimming removed 4 bases from V and 0 bases from J; junction bases left unmatched: 6. Per germline, CDR1 SNHLY and CDR2 FYNNEI. The CDR3 sequence: CASSAPSGSSYNEQFF. CDR3 DNA: TGTGCCAGCAGTGCCCCTAGCGGCTCCTCCTACAATGAGCAGTTCTTC.

The chain carries TRBV25-1 and TRBJ1-4, with 10 bases fitting TRBD1. This CDR3 is 14 amino acids long. CDR1 is MGHDK and CDR2 is SYGVNS in the germline V gene. With 6 bases clipped from V and 5 bases from J, the junction kept 3 bases outside the gene matches. The CDR3 DNA reads as TGTGCCAGCAGGGGGGACAGGGGAAATGAAAAACTGTTTTTT. Encoded protein: CASRGDRGNEKLFF.

This rearrangement joins TRBV28 to TRBJ2-7; 9 positions match TRBD1. The CDR3 length is 11 residues. The V gene end was trimmed by 9 bases and the J gene end by 5 bases; junction bases not matched to a gene: 2. CDR1 MDHEN and CDR2 SYDVKM come from the germline V gene. CDR3 coding DNA: TGTGCCAGGGGGACAGGGCACGAGCAGTACTTC. This encodes CARGTGHEQYF. The whole variable domain, remainder taken from reference TRBV28 and TRBJ2-7, is DVKVTQSSRYLVKRTGEKVFLECVQDMDHENMFWYRQDPGLGLRLIYFSYDVKMKEKGDIPEGYSVSREKKERFSLILESASTNQTSMYLCARGTGHEQYFGPGTRLTVT.

The chain is built from TRBV29-1 and TRBJ1-1, with TRBD1 matching 10 bases. This CDR3 spans 15 amino acids. Germline loops: CDR1 SQVTM, CDR2 ANQGSEA. J gave up 5 bases and V 8 bases, and 14 bases lay outside the gene matches. The CDR3 DNA sequence: TGCAGCTGTATTCAGACCGGGACAGGGGCTACTGAAGCTTTCTTT. This encodes CSCIQTGTGATEAFF.

V and J are TRBV9 and TRBJ1-1; 11 nucleotides line up with TRBD1. CDR1 and CDR2 (germline): SGDLS, YYNGEE. V shed 6 bases, J shed 5 bases, and the junction held 12 bases outside the gene matches. The CDR3 runs to 16 residues. CDR3 sequence reads: CASTRGTGGWETEAFF. As DNA, the CDR3 is TGTGCCAGCACCAGAGGGACAGGGGGTTGGGAAACTGAAGCTTTCTTT.

This clonotype has just a few counts. One end of the junction fails to match germline, which may point to a read error. This chain connects TRBV2 to TRBJ2-7; weak D call: TRBD1 (5 bases). Per germline, CDR1 SNHLY and CDR2 FYNNEI. This CDR3 contains 13 residues. CDR3 DNA sequence: TGTGCCAGCACCGGCCCAGGGTCCTACGGGCAGTACTTC. Translation gives CASTGPGSYGQYF.

This clonotype was counted at least ten times. The V gene is TRBV30, the J gene TRBJ2-7; no clear D gene. The CDR3 totals 12 residues. CDR1 and CDR2 from the germline V gene are GTSNPN and SVGIG (reference sequence). V was clipped by 1 base and J by 2 bases, with 6 bases between them. CDR3 nucleotide sequence: TGTGCCTGGAGTGCCCAGGCCTACGAGCAGTACTTC. It specifies CAWSAQAYEQYF.

The chain joins TRBV28 to TRBJ1-5; TRBD1 might be the D (6 bases). Trimming removed 7 bases at V and 2 bases at J, with 12 bases between. The CDR3 is 14 residues long. CDR1 MDHEN and CDR2 SYDVKM come from the germline V gene. The CDR3 nucleotides read TGTGCCAGCACTCGGTCAGGGGGCAATCAGCCCCAGCATTTT. Its protein is CASTRSGGNQPQHF.

In this sample, this clonotype turned up a few times. V usage is TRBV28 and J usage is TRBJ2-7, with 7 bases matching TRBD1. Trimming at V came to 3 bases and at J to 3 bases, leaving 11 bases not matched to a gene. The germline V gene has CDR1 MDHEN and CDR2 SYDVKM. The CDR3 has 16 residues. The DNA for the CDR3 is TGTGCCAGCAGTTTTAATAGACAGGGTGGTTTCTACGAGCAGTACTTC. This sequence encodes CASSFNRQGGFYEQYF. Complete variable domain (other parts from reference TRBV28 and TRBJ2-7): DVKVTQSSRYLVKRTGEKVFLECVQDMDHENMFWYRQDPGLGLRLIYFSYDVKMKEKGDIPEGYSVSREKKERFSLILESASTNQTSMYLCASSFNRQGGFYEQYFGPGTRLTVT.

This clonotype was counted only a few times. J is TRBJ1-2 and V is TRBV28, with TRBD1 identical over 7 bases. After removal of 5 bases from V and 4 bases from J, the junction contained 7 bases not matched to a gene. The germline V gene has CDR1 MDHEN and CDR2 SYDVKM. The CDR3 loop spans 14 amino acids. The chain's CDR3 is CASSPGGARYGYTF. The CDR3 DNA sequence: TGTGCCAGCAGTCCAGGGGGGGCGCGCTATGGCTACACCTTC.

In this sample, this clonotype turned up many times. This rearrangement joins TRBV7-3 to TRBJ1-1; tentatively, D is TRBD1 (5 bases). The germline V gene encodes CDR1 SGHTA and CDR2 FQGTGA. The CDR3 runs 13 residues. The V end was cut by 0 bases, the J end by 6 bases, with 8 bases between. The CDR3 sequence is CASSLTGQSEAFF. As DNA, the CDR3 is TGTGCCAGCAGCTTAACGGGGCAGTCTGAAGCTTTCTTT. Complete variable domain (other parts from reference TRBV7-3 and TRBJ1-1): GAGVSQTPSNKVTEKGKYVELRCDPISGHTALYWYRQSLGQGPEFLIYFQGTGAADDSGLPNDRFFAVRPEGSVSTLKIQRTERGDSAVYLCASSLTGQSEAFFGQGTRLTVV.

In this sample, this clonotype turned up many times. V usage is TRBV7-3 and J usage is TRBJ2-2, with 8 nucleotides matching TRBD2. This CDR3 contains 16 residues. V lost 5 bases, J lost 5 bases, and 10 bases stayed unmatched. Germline V lookup: CDR1 SGHTA, CDR2 FQGTGA. The CDR3 nucleotides read TGTGCCAGCAGCACCCCGGGACCGGGGGGGACCGGGGAGCTGTTTTTT. This codes for CASSTPGPGGTGELFF.

The chain combines TRBV5-1 with TRBJ2-7, with 7 bases fitting TRBD1. The CDR3 covers 15 residues. The V gene's germline CDR1 is SGHRS and CDR2 YFSETQ. Trimming took 6 bases from V and 4 from J; bases not matched to a gene: 13. CDR3 loop: CASTPYMGTDYEQYF. CDR3 nucleotides: TGCGCCAGCACCCCCTACATGGGGACAGATTACGAGCAGTACTTC.

This clonotype was recorded at least ten times. V gene TRBV20-1 combines with J gene TRBJ1-4; possibly TRBD1 for D (5 bases). This CDR3 has 14 residues. Germline V gene data show CDR1 as DFQATT and CDR2 as SNEGSKA (reference sequence). Between the trimmed V and J ends, which lost 6 bases and 7 bases, there was a span of 18 bases. The CDR3 region is CSAPLGDNSEKLFF. The CDR3 nucleotides are TGCAGTGCCCCCCTGGGGGATAACAGTGAAAAACTGTTTTTT.

This clonotype occurred a few times. This chain joins TRBV5-1 and TRBJ2-5; the match to TRBD1 covers 10 bases. Germline CDR1 SGHRS, CDR2 YFSETQ. The CDR3 length is 14 residues. V was pared by 4 bases and J by 5 bases, with 5 bases of the junction left unmatched. The CDR3 loop reads CASSQDRGDETQYF. CDR3 sequence (DNA): TGCGCCAGCAGCCAGGACAGGGGGGACGAGACCCAGTACTTC.